This TCR beta chain emerged from a study of blood T cell repertoires in COVID-19. Study as a whole: The origin of the acute and convalescent COVID-19 samples was the United States, Italy and Spain. Sample material is recorded as cDNA or gDNA derived from T cells, B-cell-depleted T cells, or PBMCs.

Per the study methods: It was from reference gene primer amplification that nucleated cell counts were estimated. Generated by immunoSEQ multiplex PCR, the TCRdb table keeps only in-frame clones and is missing some. V and J calls and clone size are as listed in that table; D and trimming were resolved from the DNA. The profile shows tens of thousands of clones, around 80% of them singletons. Per germline, CDR1 MNHNY and CDR2 SVGAGI (reference sequence). The CDR3 sequence is 15 residues long. Trimming took 8 bases from V and 1 from J; bases not matched to a gene: 8. The V and J genes are TRBV6-6 and TRBJ1-1; the match to TRBD1 covers 9 bases. The receptor was derived from a man aged 80 or over with acute or convalescent COVID-19. The source material was peripheral blood. CDR3 nucleotide sequence: TGTGCCAGCTACCCATGGGGACAGGGGAACACTGAAGCTTTCTTT. Amino acids: CASYPWGQGNTEAFF.